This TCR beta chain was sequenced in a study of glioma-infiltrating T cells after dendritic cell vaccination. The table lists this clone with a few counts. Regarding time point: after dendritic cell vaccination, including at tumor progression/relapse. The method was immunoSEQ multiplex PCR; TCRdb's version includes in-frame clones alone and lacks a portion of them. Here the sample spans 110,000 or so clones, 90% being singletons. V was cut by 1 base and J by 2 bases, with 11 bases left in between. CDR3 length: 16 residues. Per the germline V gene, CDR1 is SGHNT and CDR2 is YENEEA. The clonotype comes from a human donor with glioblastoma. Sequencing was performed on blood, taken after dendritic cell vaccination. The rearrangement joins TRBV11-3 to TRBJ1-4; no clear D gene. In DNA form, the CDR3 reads TGTGCCAGCAGCTTAGGAGGAGGGCGGACTAATGAAAAACTGTTTTTT. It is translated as CASSLGGGRTNEKLFF.